This T cell receptor (beta chain) was observed in a study of graft-versus-host responses after intestinal transplantation. This CDR3 is built from 14 residues. Germline assignment: CDR1 GTSNPN and CDR2 SVGIG (reference sequence). The trim removed 3 bases at V and 1 base at J, leaving 4 bases unmatched. Sequenced by immunoSEQ multiplex PCR; TCRdb stores in-frame clones only, minus some. The table includes over 15,000 clones, around 33% detected once. This clone was seen only a few times. The source was alloreactive CD4+ T cells from a mixed lymphocyte reaction culture, collected before transplantation. Subset given: CFSE-low proliferating T cells sorted from approximately 6-day pre-transplant mixed lymphocyte reaction (GvH or HvG direction). The source of this sequence is a human patient who was an organ donor for intestinal transplantation. This chain connects TRBV30 to TRBJ1-1; 8 bases are shared with TRBD1. Here the CDR3 DNA reads TGTGCCTGGAGGGTACAGGGGGGGAACACTGAAGCTTTCTTT. Amino acids: CAWRVQGGNTEAFF.